This T cell receptor (beta chain) was captured in a study of T cell responses to AZD1222 COVID-19 vaccine. Across the study: Whether given at about 4 or about 12 weeks, second doses were pooled.

Germline assignment: CDR1 MNHEY and CDR2 SVGEGT. Trimming left V 5 bases short and J 7 bases short, with 15 bases between. The CDR3 length is 14 residues. Sequencing was performed with immunoSEQ multiplex PCR; in TCRdb, only in-frame clones are kept and a portion is missing. The table records 150,000 or so clones, over 75% of them present only once. The TCR comes from an adult in good health. The rearrangement links TRBV6-2 or TRBV6-3 to TRBJ1-5, with D possibly TRBD1 on 6 matching bases. This sample comprised peripheral blood, obtained on day 0 of AZD1222 vaccination. As DNA, the CDR3 is TGTGCCAGCAGTCGGGACACCGGGGGGCAGCCCCAGCATTTT. Amino acid sequence: CASSRDTGGQPQHF.